One and the same sample provided the 16 T cell receptor beta chains below, sequenced in a study of a mutant IDH1 vaccine in newly diagnosed glioma. The time point was: week 35, safety follow-up. The vaccine gave 300 ug of a 20-mer mutant IDH1 peptide subcutaneously per dose. No antigen has been identified for these receptors. The assay was immunoSEQ multiplex PCR, and TCRdb's table has in-frame clones only and misses some. The sample includes some 71,000 clones, 85% to 90% of them seen just once. Sequenced here: PBMCs, sampled from a glioma patient whose treatment included an IDH1 peptide vaccine. These TCRs come from a man aged 30 to 39 with glioma.

The chain employs TRBV10-3 and TRBJ2-2; the D call may be TRBD1 or TRBD2 (5 bases each). V lost 0 bases and J 7 bases, leaving 6 bases between the germline ends. Germline V gene sequence: CDR1 ENHRY, CDR2 SYGVKD. There are 13 residues in the CDR3. CDR3 protein: CAISESRGGELFF. The CDR3 DNA is TGTGCCATCAGTGAGTCGAGGGGCGGGGAGCTGTTTTTT.

V and J are TRBV5-4 and TRBJ2-5; a possible D gene is TRBD2 (6 bases). Germline loops: CDR1 SGHNT, CDR2 YYREEE (reference sequence). CDR3 length: 15 amino acids. With 0 bases removed from V and 4 bases from J, the gap between germline ends came to 13 bases. The CDR3 DNA reads TGTGCCAGCAGCTTGGGGTGGCAGGGAGGAGAGACCCAGTACTTC. Protein sequence: CASSLGWQGGETQYF.

This rearrangement joins TRBV4-1 to TRBJ2-7; D gene ambiguous. Germline assignment: CDR1 MGHRA and CDR2 YSYEKL. The V end was cut by 0 bases, the J end by 2 bases, with 11 bases between. This CDR3 region has 15 residues. The CDR3 DNA sequence: TGCGCCAGCAGCCAAGATCGCCCAACAGCCTACGAGCAGTACTTC. This gives the protein CASSQDRPTAYEQYF.

The gene calls are TRBV27 and TRBJ1-1; TRBD1 aligns across 10 bases. Unmatched junction bases numbered 2, after V lost 4 bases and J lost 3 bases. Germline assignment: CDR1 MNHEY and CDR2 SMNVEV (reference sequence). This CDR3 spans 14 amino acids. CDR3 region: CASSSGTGDTEAFF. The DNA for the CDR3 is TGTGCCAGCAGTTCAGGGACAGGGGACACTGAAGCTTTCTTT.

The chain uses TRBV5-6 and TRBJ2-7, with 11 bases fitting TRBD1. The CDR3 is 16 amino acids. The ends lost 3 bases at V and 3 bases at J; junction bases unmatched: 8. The germline V gene has CDR1 SGHDT and CDR2 YYEEEE. The CDR3 region is CASSSTGTGGFYEQYF. The CDR3 nucleotides read TGTGCCAGCAGCTCCACCGGGACAGGGGGATTCTACGAGCAGTACTTC. The variable domain in full, completed from reference TRBV5-6 and TRBJ2-7, reads DAGVTQSPTHLIKTRGQQVTLRCSPKSGHDTVSWYQQALGQGPQFIFQYYEEEERQRGNFPDRFSGHQFPNYSSELNVNALLLGDSALYLCASSSTGTGGFYEQYFGPGTRLTVT.

The CDR3 DNA follows: TGCGCCAGCAGTCAATCTTTCGACACCGAAGAGACCCAGTACTTC. The encoded protein is CASSQSFDTEETQYF. The chain couples TRBV23-1 to TRBJ2-5; D unresolved. TRBV23-1 is sorted into the ORF group, with uncertain function. Between the trimmed V and J ends, which lost 0 bases and 3 bases, there was a span of 11 bases. The CDR3 spans 15 residues.

With respect to this clone: This CDR3 is also generated by other DNA sequences in the sample. The J gene is TRBJ2-1, the V gene TRBV9, with a tentative D call TRBD2 (6 bases). Germline V gene lookup returns CDR1 SGDLS and CDR2 YYNGEE. The V end was cut by 0 bases, the J end by 4 bases, with 14 bases between. CDR3 length equals 16 residues. The CDR3 region has the DNA TGTGCCAGCAGCGTAGAAGGTTGGAGGGGTTACAATGAGCAGTTCTTC. Translation: CASSVEGWRGYNEQFF.

V usage is TRBV5-1 and J usage is TRBJ2-5, with unresolved D. Germline V CDR1 and CDR2: SGHRS, YFSETQ. This CDR3 spans 13 amino acids. Trimming pared 4 bases from V and 5 bases from J, leaving 12 bases between. CDR3 DNA sequence: TGCGCCAGCAGCCCGCGGCCGGAGGAGACCCAGTACTTC. It yields the protein CASSPRPEETQYF. The entire variable domain, with the rest obtained from reference TRBV5-1 and TRBJ2-5, is as follows: KAGVTQTPRYLIKTRGQQVTLSCSPISGHRSVSWYQQTPGQGLQFLFEYFSETQRNKGNFPGRFSGRQFSNSRSEMNVSTLELGDSALYLCASSPRPEETQYFGPGTRLLVL.

V and J are TRBV7-2 and TRBJ2-3, with D possibly matching TRBD1 (6 bases). The CDR3 covers 14 residues. Germline V CDR1 and CDR2: SGHTA, FQGNSA. V was clipped by 5 bases and J by 0 bases, with 9 bases between them. CDR3 amino acids: CASSLDSSTDTQYF. For the CDR3, the DNA is TGTGCCAGCAGCCTGGACAGCAGCACAGATACGCAGTATTTT.

The chain recombines TRBV5-1 with TRBJ1-1; D is possibly TRBD1 (6 bases). The germline gives CDR1 SGHRS, CDR2 YFSETQ. This CDR3 region has 13 residues. With 7 bases removed from V and 1 base from J, the gap between germline ends came to 11 bases. The CDR3 sequence is CASGGAGNTEAFF. The CDR3 DNA reads TGCGCCAGCGGGGGGGCAGGGAACACTGAAGCTTTCTTT.

The CDR3 spells CASTRTGEAFF. The CDR3 DNA reads TGTGCCAGTACCAGGACAGGTGAAGCTTTCTTT. This chain links TRBV19 with TRBJ1-1, with 7 bases that match TRBD1. The germline CDR1 and CDR2 sequences are LNHDA and SQIVND (reference sequence). Unmatched junction bases numbered 3, after V lost 7 bases and J lost 7 bases. This CDR3 has 11 amino acids.

The V gene is TRBV9, the J gene TRBJ2-3; maybe TRBD1 (5 bases). Germline V gene sequence: CDR1 SGDLS, CDR2 YYNGEE. The CDR3 extends over 19 amino acids. V was pared by 0 bases and J by 1 base, with 21 bases between. This CDR3 reads CASSVEGRQGIFGTDTQYF. CDR3 sequence (DNA): TGTGCCAGCAGCGTAGAGGGGCGGCAGGGTATTTTCGGCACAGATACGCAGTATTTT. The full variable domain, with the rest looked up from reference TRBV9 and TRBJ2-3, is DSGVTQTPKHLITATGQRVTLRCSPRSGDLSVYWYQQSLDQGLQFLIQYYNGEERAKGNILERFSAQQFPDLHSELNLSSLELGDSALYFCASSVEGRQGIFGTDTQYFGPGTRLTVL.

This chain joins TRBV25-1 and TRBJ2-1, with D perhaps matching TRBD1 (6 bases). This CDR3 contains 16 residues. Germline lookup yields CDR1 MGHDK and CDR2 SYGVNS. Trimming removed 2 bases at V and 0 bases at J, with 11 bases between. CDR3 nucleotides: TGTGCCAGCAGTGAACAGGGGATCGCCTCCTACAATGAGCAGTTCTTC. Translation: CASSEQGIASYNEQFF.

This rearrangement joins TRBV5-6 to TRBJ1-2, with D possibly TRBD1 on 6 matching bases. CDR3 length equals 13 residues. Germline-derived CDR1 and CDR2 are SGHDT and YYEEEE. Trimming shortened V by 3 bases and J by 6 bases, and 12 bases separated the two germline ends. The DNA of the CDR3 is TGTGCCAGCAGCTGGGGGCCCCAAAATGGCTACACCTTC. Protein: CASSWGPQNGYTF.

The chain has TRBV5-5 and TRBJ2-3, with no clear D. Per the germline V gene, CDR1 is SGHKS and CDR2 is YYEKEE (reference sequence). The V end was cut by 4 bases, the J end by 0 bases, with 9 bases between. The CDR3 consists of 14 residues. The DNA for the CDR3 is TGTGCCAGCAGCACGACACCTAGCACAGATACGCAGTATTTT. Its translation is CASSTTPSTDTQYF.

In its sample, this clone was seen once. The rearrangement uses TRBV13 and TRBJ2-7; 13 nucleotides align to TRBD2. The CDR3 extends over 16 amino acids. Germline CDR1 reads PRHDT; CDR2 reads FYEKMQ (reference sequence). V trimming: 0 bases; J trimming: 5 bases; junction bases outside the gene matches: 4. The CDR3 region has the DNA TGTGCCAGCAGCTTAGGGACTAGCGGGAGGATCCACGAGCAGTACTTC. Translated: CASSLGTSGRIHEQYF.